Detailed here is one TCR beta chain. The sample is drawn from a study of T cells in tuberculosis. Sequenced by immunoSEQ multiplex PCR; TCRdb stores in-frame clones only, minus some. The table includes roughly 59,000 clones, approximately 80% detected once. Thawed, overnight-rested PBMC were stained with GMM-loaded CD1B tetramer, viability dye and anti-CD3, then sorted. CD1B tetramers were loaded with Rhodococcus equi-derived C32 glucose monomycolate. Tetramer-sorted PBMC had been CD14 monocyte-depleted before freezing. The V and J ends lost 6 bases and 0 bases respectively, with 15 bases between them. This CDR3 is 15 amino acids long. In germline, CDR1 is SGHTA, CDR2 FQGTGA.

This receptor was taken from an adult woman with latent tuberculosis. Sequenced: CD1b-GMM tetramer-negative cells sorted from PBMCs. This chain links TRBV7-3 with TRBJ2-7; no definite D call. The chain's CDR3 is CASSYAMGSSYEQYF. CDR3 bases: TGTGCCAGCAGTTACGCCATGGGCTCCTCCTACGAGCAGTACTTC.